The present TCR beta chain was sequenced within a study of blood T cell repertoires in COVID-19. The protocol was immunoSEQ multiplex PCR, while the TCRdb copy is restricted to in-frame clones and leaves out a portion. The table shows about 200,000 clones, with 80% to 85% occurring only once. This CDR3 is 18 amino acids long. From germline, CDR1 is MDHEN and CDR2 SYDVKM. V was trimmed by 4 bases and J by 0 bases, leaving 21 bases between them. This clonotype originated in a man between 35 and 55 years old with acute or convalescent COVID-19. The chain is built from TRBV28 and TRBJ1-1; D might be TRBD1 (6 bases). Specimen: peripheral blood. In DNA, the CDR3 is TGTGCCAGCAGTTCTCCAGGGGTCTTCGCGCTTCTGAACACTGAAGCTTTCTTT. It specifies CASSSPGVFALLNTEAFF.